This is a list of T cell receptor beta chains from one sample in a study of regulatory T cells in long-lasting Graves disease. TCRdb itself ran the multiplex PCR reads through MiXCR, one entry per CDR3 protein. The table records hundreds of thousands of distinct CDR3 sequences, roughly a fifth of them present only once. The sequencing used peripheral blood mononuclear cells (PBMCs), collected when the disease was refractory, from a patient treated with antithyroid drugs. These receptor sequences come from a female donor with Graves disease. Each CDR3 is given with its conserved first and last residue. Each record gives: D gene, V gene, clone size, J gene, CDR3 protein, CDR3 DNA. A D gene is named only where the DNA matches it firmly. Size is omitted from some rows. Given values are once, few, many or a class for expanded clones.

d_call: NA; v_call: TRBV28; clone_size: many; j_call: TRBJ1-6; cdr3_aa: CASRLPPPAGYNSPLHF; cdr3_nt: TGTGCCAGCAGATTACCCCCACCGGCAGGGTATAATTCACCCCTCCACTTT
d_call: NA; v_call: TRBV24-1; clone_size: NA; j_call: TRBJ2-2; cdr3_aa: CATSDQWGRGRTGELFF; cdr3_nt: TGTGCCACCAGTGACCAGTGGGGCAGGGGAAGGACCGGGGAGCTGTTTTTT
d_call: TRBD1; v_call: TRBV7-8; clone_size: NA; j_call: TRBJ1-1; cdr3_aa: CASSLTLGQAGTEAFF; cdr3_nt: TGTGCCAGCAGCTTAACCTTGGGACAGGCGGGCACTGAAGCTTTCTTT
d_call: NA; v_call: TRBV20-1; clone_size: NA; j_call: TRBJ2-5; cdr3_aa: CSASGVIETQYF; cdr3_nt: TGCAGTGCTAGTGGGGTGATAGAGACCCAGTACTTC
d_call: TRBD2; v_call: TRBV11-2; clone_size: many; j_call: TRBJ2-7; cdr3_aa: CASSKGTSYEQYF; cdr3_nt: TGTGCCAGCAGCAAGGGGACTAGCTACGAGCAGTACTTC
d_call: NA; v_call: TRBV4-3; clone_size: NA; j_call: TRBJ1-3; cdr3_aa: CASSQSRGNTIYF; cdr3_nt: TGCGCCAGCAGCCAAAGTAGGGGAAACACCATATATTTT
d_call: NA; v_call: TRBV6-5; clone_size: few; j_call: TRBJ2-5; cdr3_aa: CASSYPTGSLQETQYF; cdr3_nt: TGTGCCAGCAGTTACCCTACAGGGTCCCTCCAAGAGACCCAGTACTTC
d_call: NA; v_call: TRBV20-1; clone_size: many; j_call: TRBJ1-1; cdr3_aa: CSATRGTVNTEAFF; cdr3_nt: TGCAGTGCTACCCGGGGGACGGTGAACACTGAAGCTTTCTTT
d_call: NA; v_call: TRBV7-9; clone_size: many; j_call: TRBJ2-2; cdr3_aa: CASSRPHGVSGELFF; cdr3_nt: TGTGCCAGCAGCCGACCTCACGGGGTGTCCGGGGAGCTGTTTTTT
d_call: NA; v_call: TRBV12-3/TRBV12-4; clone_size: NA; j_call: TRBJ1-4; cdr3_aa: CASSPPAEKLFF; cdr3_nt: TGTGCCAGCAGTCCCCCAGCTGAAAAACTGTTTTTT
d_call: NA; v_call: TRBV6-4; clone_size: NA; j_call: TRBJ1-5; cdr3_aa: CASSDPQTGAEGQPQHF; cdr3_nt: TGTGCCAGCAGTGATCCTCAGACCGGGGCCGAGGGTCAGCCCCAGCATTTT
d_call: TRBD2; v_call: TRBV5-5; clone_size: NA; j_call: TRBJ2-7; cdr3_aa: CASSLGLGTTYEQYF; cdr3_nt: TGTGCCAGCAGCTTGGGTTTGGGGACTACCTACGAGCAGTACTTC
d_call: NA; v_call: TRBV6-2/TRBV6-3; clone_size: NA; j_call: TRBJ2-7; cdr3_aa: CASSYATGSPYEQYF; cdr3_nt: TGTGCCAGCAGTTACGCGACCGGTAGCCCTTACGAGCAGTACTTC
d_call: TRBD1; v_call: TRBV27; clone_size: NA; j_call: TRBJ1-6; cdr3_aa: CATRAETGFFSPLHF; cdr3_nt: TGTGCCACACGAGCCGAGACAGGGTTTTTCTCACCCCTCCACTTT
d_call: NA; v_call: TRBV7-2; clone_size: many; j_call: TRBJ2-3; cdr3_aa: CASSEQGLSTDTQYF; cdr3_nt: TGTGCCAGCAGCGAACAGGGCCTTAGCACAGATACGCAGTATTTT
d_call: NA; v_call: TRBV7-9; clone_size: many; j_call: TRBJ1-2; cdr3_aa: CASSLGDGYTF; cdr3_nt: TGTGCCAGCAGTTTAGGGGATGGCTACACCTTC
d_call: NA; v_call: TRBV28; clone_size: many; j_call: TRBJ1-2; cdr3_aa: CASSSGTPAPGYTF; cdr3_nt: TGTGCCAGCAGTTCCGGAACTCCAGCCCCTGGCTACACCTTC
d_call: NA; v_call: TRBV6-1; clone_size: NA; j_call: TRBJ2-2; cdr3_aa: CASSPPRQVNTGELFF; cdr3_nt: TGTGCCAGCAGTCCCCCCCGGCAGGTGAACACCGGGGAGCTGTTTTTT
d_call: NA; v_call: TRBV20-1; clone_size: many; j_call: TRBJ2-5; cdr3_aa: CSAREGGGGETQYF; cdr3_nt: TGCAGTGCTAGGGAGGGAGGGGGAGGAGAGACCCAGTACTTC
d_call: NA; v_call: TRBV20-1; clone_size: NA; j_call: TRBJ2-2; cdr3_aa: CSARAAGRANTGELFF; cdr3_nt: TGCAGTGCTAGAGCGGCAGGACGGGCGAACACCGGGGAGCTGTTTTTT
d_call: NA; v_call: TRBV3-1; clone_size: NA; j_call: TRBJ1-1; cdr3_aa: CASSPSGGEDTEAFF; cdr3_nt: TGTGCCAGCAGCCCCAGTGGAGGGGAGGACACTGAAGCTTTCTTT
d_call: NA; v_call: TRBV7-2; clone_size: NA; j_call: TRBJ2-2; cdr3_aa: CASSRIGGNTGELFF; cdr3_nt: TGTGCCAGCAGCCGAATAGGCGGGAACACCGGGGAGCTGTTTTTT
d_call: NA; v_call: TRBV5-1; clone_size: NA; j_call: TRBJ2-7; cdr3_aa: CASSLRRSYEQYF; cdr3_nt: TGCGCCAGCAGCCTCAGGCGCTCCTACGAGCAGTACTTC
d_call: NA; v_call: TRBV24-1; clone_size: NA; j_call: TRBJ2-7; cdr3_aa: CATMARGNPYEQYF; cdr3_nt: TGTGCCACCATGGCCAGGGGAAACCCCTACGAGCAGTACTTC
d_call: NA; v_call: TRBV19; clone_size: few; j_call: TRBJ2-2; cdr3_aa: CASSTQGGTGELFF; cdr3_nt: TGTGCCAGTAGTACGCAGGGAGGCACCGGGGAGCTGTTTTTT
d_call: NA; v_call: TRBV6-1; clone_size: NA; j_call: TRBJ2-3; cdr3_aa: CASSEADGYYTDTQYF; cdr3_nt: TGTGCCAGCAGTGAAGCGGACGGGTACTACACAGATACGCAGTATTTT
d_call: NA; v_call: TRBV7-9; clone_size: few; j_call: TRBJ2-2; cdr3_aa: CASSLTRELSNTGELFF; cdr3_nt: TGTGCCAGCAGCTTAACTAGAGAACTCTCGAACACCGGGGAGCTGTTTTTT
d_call: TRBD2; v_call: TRBV6-1; clone_size: many; j_call: TRBJ2-7; cdr3_aa: CASKPGGGSSYEQYF; cdr3_nt: TGTGCCAGCAAACCGGGCGGGGGAAGCTCCTACGAGCAGTACTTC
d_call: NA; v_call: TRBV5-1; clone_size: NA; j_call: TRBJ1-5; cdr3_aa: CASSPGEWGNQPQHF; cdr3_nt: TGCGCCAGCAGCCCCGGGGAGTGGGGCAATCAGCCCCAGCATTTT
d_call: TRBD1; v_call: TRBV10-3; clone_size: NA; j_call: TRBJ2-7; cdr3_aa: CAIGPRSVGTGVLYEQYF; cdr3_nt: TGTGCCATCGGCCCTCGTAGTGTAGGGACAGGGGTTTTATACGAGCAGTACTTC
d_call: NA; v_call: TRBV6-1; clone_size: NA; j_call: TRBJ1-1; cdr3_aa: CASRKGGGPGAFF; cdr3_nt: TGTGCCAGCAGGAAGGGCGGGGGGCCCGGGGCTTTCTTT
d_call: NA; v_call: TRBV12-3/TRBV12-4; clone_size: many; j_call: TRBJ1-1; cdr3_aa: CASRISGEAFF; cdr3_nt: TGTGCCAGCAGAATCTCAGGGGAAGCTTTCTTT
d_call: TRBD1; v_call: TRBV7-9; clone_size: NA; j_call: TRBJ1-2; cdr3_aa: CASSFYGTVNGYTF; cdr3_nt: TGTGCCAGCAGCTTCTACGGGACAGTTAATGGCTACACCTTC
d_call: TRBD1; v_call: TRBV29-1; clone_size: few; j_call: TRBJ2-7; cdr3_aa: CSVAGKVGQGTYEQYF; cdr3_nt: TGCAGCGTTGCTGGGAAAGTAGGACAGGGGACCTACGAGCAGTACTTC
d_call: NA; v_call: TRBV6-1; clone_size: few; j_call: TRBJ1-2; cdr3_aa: CASSKPNYGSF; cdr3_nt: TGTGCCAGCAGTAAACCCAACTACGGCTCCTTC
d_call: NA; v_call: TRBV20-1; clone_size: NA; j_call: TRBJ1-1; cdr3_aa: CSARPPGMDTEAFF; cdr3_nt: TGCAGTGCTCGACCACCAGGGATGGACACTGAAGCTTTCTTT
d_call: NA; v_call: TRBV27; clone_size: many; j_call: TRBJ2-5; cdr3_aa: CASSLDSSQETQYF; cdr3_nt: TGTGCCAGCAGTCTCGACAGTTCACAAGAGACCCAGTACTTC
d_call: NA; v_call: TRBV11-2; clone_size: many; j_call: TRBJ2-7; cdr3_aa: CASSFFGTGFNEQYF; cdr3_nt: TGTGCCAGCAGCTTTTTCGGTACGGGGTTCAACGAGCAGTACTTC
d_call: NA; v_call: TRBV6-1; clone_size: few; j_call: TRBJ1-1; cdr3_aa: CASSPWGRTEAFF; cdr3_nt: TGTGCCAGCAGTCCTTGGGGTAGGACTGAAGCTTTCTTT
d_call: NA; v_call: TRBV6-5; clone_size: NA; j_call: TRBJ1-6; cdr3_aa: CASSYEQNYNSPLHF; cdr3_nt: TGTGCCAGCAGTTACGAACAGAACTATAATTCACCCCTCCACTTT
d_call: NA; v_call: TRBV12-3/TRBV12-4; clone_size: many; j_call: TRBJ2-7; cdr3_aa: CASSLLGAGEQYF; cdr3_nt: TGTGCCAGCAGTTTGCTTGGGGCGGGCGAGCAGTACTTC
d_call: TRBD2; v_call: TRBV6-1; clone_size: few; j_call: TRBJ2-3; cdr3_aa: CASSLAGALPSTDTQYF; cdr3_nt: TGTGCCAGCAGCCTAGCGGGAGCCTTACCGTCGACAGATACGCAGTATTTT
d_call: NA; v_call: TRBV28; clone_size: NA; j_call: TRBJ1-3; cdr3_aa: CASSPGTLASSSGNTIYF; cdr3_nt: TGTGCCAGCAGTCCCGGGACCCTAGCCTCAAGTTCTGGAAACACCATATATTTT
d_call: NA; v_call: TRBV28; clone_size: many; j_call: TRBJ1-5; cdr3_aa: CASSFKGAPMQPQHF; cdr3_nt: TGTGCCAGCAGTTTTAAAGGGGCCCCCATGCAGCCCCAGCATTTT
d_call: TRBD1; v_call: TRBV28; clone_size: NA; j_call: TRBJ2-1; cdr3_aa: CASSFISIQGAFDEQFF; cdr3_nt: TGTGCCAGCAGTTTTATCTCGATCCAGGGGGCTTTCGATGAGCAGTTCTTC
d_call: TRBD2; v_call: TRBV20-1; clone_size: many; j_call: TRBJ2-5; cdr3_aa: CSARDWGGSGETQYF; cdr3_nt: TGCAGTGCTAGAGATTGGGGCGGGAGTGGTGAGACCCAGTACTTC
d_call: NA; v_call: TRBV20-1; clone_size: many; j_call: TRBJ2-5; cdr3_aa: CSASGQKETQYF; cdr3_nt: TGCAGTGCTAGTGGGCAGAAAGAGACCCAGTACTTC